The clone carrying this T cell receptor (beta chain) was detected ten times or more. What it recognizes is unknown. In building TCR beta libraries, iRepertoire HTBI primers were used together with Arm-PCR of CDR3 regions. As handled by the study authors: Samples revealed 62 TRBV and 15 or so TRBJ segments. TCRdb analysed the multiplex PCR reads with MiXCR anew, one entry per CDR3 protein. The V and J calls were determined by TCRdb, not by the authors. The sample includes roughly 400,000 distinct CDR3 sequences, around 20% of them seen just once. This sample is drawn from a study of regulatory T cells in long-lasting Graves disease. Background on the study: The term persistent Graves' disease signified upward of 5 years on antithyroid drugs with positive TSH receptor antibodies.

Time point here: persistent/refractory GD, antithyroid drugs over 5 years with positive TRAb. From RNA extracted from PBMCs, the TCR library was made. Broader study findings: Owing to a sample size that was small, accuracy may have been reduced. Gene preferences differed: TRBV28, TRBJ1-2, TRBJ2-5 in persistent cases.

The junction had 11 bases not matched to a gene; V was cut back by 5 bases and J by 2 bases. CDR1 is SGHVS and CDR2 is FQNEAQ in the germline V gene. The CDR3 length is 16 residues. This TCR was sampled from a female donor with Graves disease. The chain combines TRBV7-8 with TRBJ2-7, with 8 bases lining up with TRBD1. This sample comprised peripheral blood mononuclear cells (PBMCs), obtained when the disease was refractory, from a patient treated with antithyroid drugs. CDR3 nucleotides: TGTGCCAGCAGCCCTAGCCCGGACAGGGTTACCTACGAGCAGTACTTC. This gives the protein CASSPSPDRVTYEQYF. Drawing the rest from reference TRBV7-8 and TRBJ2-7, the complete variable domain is GAGVSQSPRYKVAKRGQDVALRCDPISGHVSLFWYQQALGQGPEFLTYFQNEAQLDKSGLPSDRFFAERPEGSVSTLKIQRTQQEDSAVYLCASSPSPDRVTYEQYFGPGTRLTVT.